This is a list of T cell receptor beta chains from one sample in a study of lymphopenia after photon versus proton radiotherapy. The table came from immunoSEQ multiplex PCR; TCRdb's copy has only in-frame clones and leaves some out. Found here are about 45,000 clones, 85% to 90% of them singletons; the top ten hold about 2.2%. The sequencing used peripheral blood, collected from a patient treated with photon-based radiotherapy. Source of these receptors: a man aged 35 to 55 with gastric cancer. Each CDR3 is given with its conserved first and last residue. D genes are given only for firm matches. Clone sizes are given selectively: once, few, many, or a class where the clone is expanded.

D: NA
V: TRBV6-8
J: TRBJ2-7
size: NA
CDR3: CASSPPYEQYF
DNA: TGTGCCAGCAGCCCACCCTACGAGCAGTACTTC

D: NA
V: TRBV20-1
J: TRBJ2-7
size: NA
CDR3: CSARDSYEQYF
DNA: TGCAGTGCTAGAGACAGCTACGAGCAGTACTTC

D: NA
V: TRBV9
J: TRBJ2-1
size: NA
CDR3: CASSPQDRTYEQFF
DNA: TGTGCCAGCAGCCCCCAGGACAGAACTTATGAGCAGTTCTTC

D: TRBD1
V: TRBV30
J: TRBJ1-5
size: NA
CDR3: CAWKGAPGGPQHF
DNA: TGTGCCTGGAAGGGGGCACCCGGCGGGCCCCAGCATTTT

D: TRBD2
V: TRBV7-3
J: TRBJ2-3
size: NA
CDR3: CASSLGLAGDTQYF
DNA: TGTGCCAGCAGCCTCGGACTAGCAGGCGATACGCAGTATTTT

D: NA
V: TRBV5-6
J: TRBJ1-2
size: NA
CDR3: CASSFLSKRDGYTF
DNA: TGTGCCAGCAGCTTCCTTTCGAAGAGGGATGGCTACACCTTC

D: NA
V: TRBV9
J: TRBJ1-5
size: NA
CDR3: CASSVGGVNQPQHF
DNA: TGTGCCAGCAGCGTAGGTGGGGTCAATCAGCCCCAGCATTTT

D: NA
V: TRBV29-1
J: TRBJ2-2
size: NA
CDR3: CSVGEFARVANTGELFF
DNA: TGCAGCGTGGGGGAATTTGCCAGGGTCGCGAACACCGGGGAGCTGTTTTTT

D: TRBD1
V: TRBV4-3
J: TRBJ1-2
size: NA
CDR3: CASSQATPGTGHGYTF
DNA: TGCGCCAGCAGCCAAGCCACCCCCGGGACAGGGCATGGCTACACCTTC

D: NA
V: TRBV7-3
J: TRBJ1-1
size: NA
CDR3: CASSLSGNTEAFF
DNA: TGTGCCAGCAGCTTAAGTGGAAACACTGAAGCTTTCTTT

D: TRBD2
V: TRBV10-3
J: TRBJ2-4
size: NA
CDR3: CAISRWEGTKNIQYF
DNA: TGTGCCATCAGCCGGTGGGAGGGAACTAAAAACATTCAGTACTTC

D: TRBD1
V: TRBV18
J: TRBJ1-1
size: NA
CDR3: CASSPSGGLAEAFF
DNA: TGTGCCAGCTCACCATCAGGGGGCTTGGCTGAAGCTTTCTTT

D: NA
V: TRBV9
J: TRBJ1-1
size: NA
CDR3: CASSAEAEAFF
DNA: TGTGCCAGCAGCGCGGAGGCTGAAGCTTTCTTT

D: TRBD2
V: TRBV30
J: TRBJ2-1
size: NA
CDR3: CACGVSGGSDEQFF
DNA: TGTGCCTGTGGGGTTAGCGGGGGGTCCGATGAGCAGTTCTTC

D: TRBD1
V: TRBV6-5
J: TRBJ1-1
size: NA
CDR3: CASSYRTGAFTEAFF
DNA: TGTGCCAGCAGTTACAGGACAGGGGCATTCACTGAAGCTTTCTTT

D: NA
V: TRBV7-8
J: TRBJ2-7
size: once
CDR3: CASRPTGQSSYEQYF
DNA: TGTGCCAGCAGACCTACGGGACAAAGCTCCTACGAGCAGTACTTC

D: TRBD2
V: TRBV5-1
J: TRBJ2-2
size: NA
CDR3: CASSGTTNTGELFF
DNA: TGCGCCAGTTCGGGGACTACGAACACCGGGGAGCTGTTTTTT

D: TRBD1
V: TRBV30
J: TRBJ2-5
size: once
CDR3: CAWSTQGAETQYF
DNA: TGTGCCTGGAGTACTCAGGGGGCAGAGACCCAGTACTTC

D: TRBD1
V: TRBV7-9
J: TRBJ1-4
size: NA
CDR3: CASSLADRDVEKLFF
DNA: TGTGCCAGCAGCTTAGCAGACAGGGATGTTGAAAAACTGTTTTTT

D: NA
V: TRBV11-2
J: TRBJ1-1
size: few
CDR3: CASSLVQYTEAFF
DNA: TGTGCCAGCAGCTTAGTCCAGTACACTGAAGCTTTCTTT

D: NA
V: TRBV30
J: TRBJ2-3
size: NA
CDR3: CVGARDTDTQYF
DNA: TGTGTCGGAGCCCGTGATACAGATACGCAGTATTTT

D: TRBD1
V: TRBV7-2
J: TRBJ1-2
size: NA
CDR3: CASSIQGADGYTF
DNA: TGTGCCAGCAGCATACAGGGGGCGGATGGCTACACCTTC

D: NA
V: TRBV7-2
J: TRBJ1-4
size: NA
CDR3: CASRPSGEKLFF
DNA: TGTGCCAGCAGGCCAAGCGGGGAAAAACTGTTTTTT

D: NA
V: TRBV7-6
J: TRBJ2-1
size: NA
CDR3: CASRSGTDNEQFF
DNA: TGTGCCAGCAGGTCCGGGACCGACAATGAGCAGTTCTTC

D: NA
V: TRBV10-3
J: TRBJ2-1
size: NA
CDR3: CAISERNYNEQFF
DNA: TGTGCCATCAGTGAGCGCAACTACAATGAGCAGTTCTTC

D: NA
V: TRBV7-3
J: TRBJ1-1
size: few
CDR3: CASSPSTVNTEAFF
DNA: TGTGCCAGCAGCCCGTCGACAGTGAACACTGAAGCTTTCTTT